This TCR beta chain was identified in a study of blood T cells in healthy people across ages. Overall study results and limits: Estimates of total diversity, which came from one million sequenced T cells, were considered to be underestimates.

About this clonotype itself: Antigen specificity is unknown.

The germline V gene encodes CDR1 LNHDA and CDR2 SQIVND (reference sequence). V dropped 3 bases and J dropped 14 bases, with 8 bases sitting between them. The CDR3 extends over 10 amino acids. RNA extraction gave at least 5 micrograms of total RNA per sample. A second PCR, run for roughly 7 to 12 cycles, used a sample-barcoded 5' primer plus a J-beta primer mix. Tags on each cDNA molecule came from a template-switch adaptor with 12 random nucleotides. TCRdb re-called the 5' RACE reads through MiXCR, storing one row per CDR3 protein. The data contain approximately 760,000 distinct CDR3 sequences, just under 25% of them singletons. These data also formed part of another study, on T cells of mothers and their children. In that study: The study recruited a few healthy Caucasian mothers and their six children as donors.

The origin of this receptor is a boy younger than 18 in good health. The material sequenced was blood. The J gene is TRBJ1-5, the V gene TRBV19; D is unresolved. CDR3 sequence: CASSIAVEHF. In DNA form, the CDR3 reads TGTGCCAGTAGTATTGCAGTTGAGCATTTT. The full variable domain, with the rest looked up from reference TRBV19 and TRBJ1-5, is DGGITQSPKYLFRKEGQNVTLSCEQNLNHDAMYWYRQDPGQGLRLIYYSQIVNDFQKGDIAEGYSVSREKKESFPLTVTSAQKNPTAFYLCASSIAVEHFGDGTRLSIL.